The TCR beta chain described here comes from a study of control samples from healthy donors and cancer patients. Profiled with immunoSEQ multiplex PCR; TCRdb holds only in-frame clones, not every one. The sample has about 170,000 clones, 94% seen once; the top ten hold about 1.5%. This clone was seen more than once but under ten times. V was shortened by 0 bases and J by 2 bases, with 13 bases between the two germline ends. Germline CDR1 reads LGHNA; CDR2 reads YSLEER. The CDR3 totals 16 residues. This chain uses TRBV4-3 with TRBJ1-1; D remains unclear. Sequencing input: blood. The TCR was taken from a woman between 18 and 30 years old in good health. The CDR3 loop is CASSQEAVRLNTEAFF. Written as DNA, the CDR3 is TGCGCCAGCAGCCAAGAGGCGGTCAGACTAAACACTGAAGCTTTCTTT.